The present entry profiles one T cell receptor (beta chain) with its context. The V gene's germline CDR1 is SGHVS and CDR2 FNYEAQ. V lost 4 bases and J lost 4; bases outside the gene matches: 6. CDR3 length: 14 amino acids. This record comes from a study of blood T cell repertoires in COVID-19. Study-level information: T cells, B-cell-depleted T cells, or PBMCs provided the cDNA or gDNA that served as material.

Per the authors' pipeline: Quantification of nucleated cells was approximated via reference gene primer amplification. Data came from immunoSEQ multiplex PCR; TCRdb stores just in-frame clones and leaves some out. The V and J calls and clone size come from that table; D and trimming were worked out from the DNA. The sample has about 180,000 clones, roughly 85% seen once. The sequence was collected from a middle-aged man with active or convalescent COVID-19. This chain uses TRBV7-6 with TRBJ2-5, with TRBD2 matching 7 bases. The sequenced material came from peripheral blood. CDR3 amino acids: CASSSQPGGETQYF. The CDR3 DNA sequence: TGTGCCAGCAGCTCCCAGCCGGGGGGAGAGACCCAGTACTTC.